These 5 T cell receptor beta chains share one sample of origin, sequenced in a study of immune cell composition in non-small cell lung cancer. Normal lung sampling was at least 3 cm from the tumour, as distant as possible. Clones were sequenced by immunoSEQ multiplex PCR, and TCRdb holds only the in-frame ones, with some missing. The table has fewer than 2,000 clones, about 60% seen once; the top ten hold 15%. Sequenced input: non-adjacent lung tissue. These receptors were collected from a human donor with non-small cell lung cancer.

V gene TRBV2 combines with J gene TRBJ2-7; 13 bases are shared with TRBD2. Germline lookup yields CDR1 SNHLY and CDR2 FYNNEI. The trim removed 7 bases at V and 7 bases at J, leaving 7 bases unmatched. This CDR3 is built from 14 residues. CDR3: CASTEILAGGEQYF. The CDR3 coding sequence is TGTGCCAGCACCGAAATACTAGCGGGAGGGGAGCAGTACTTC.

The chain carries TRBV7-3 and TRBJ2-7, with D perhaps TRBD1 (6 bases). There are 17 residues in the CDR3. Per germline, CDR1 SGHTA and CDR2 FQGTGA. V gave up 1 base and J gave up 6 bases, with 22 bases separating them. The CDR3 sequence: CASSLSPTGYTALEQYF. DNA for the CDR3: TGTGCCAGCAGCTTAAGCCCCACAGGGTACACCGCCCTCGAGCAGTACTTC.

V and J are TRBV21-1 and TRBJ2-6; TRBD1, the D gene given by the table, was not confirmed from the DNA. TRBV21-1 is marked as a pseudogene. The CDR3 sequence is 17 residues long. CDR3 sequence reads: CASSQPGQPSGANVLTF. The DNA for the CDR3 is TGTGCCAGCAGTCAACCGGGACAGCCTTCTGGGGCCAACGTCCTGACTTTC.

J is TRBJ2-1 and V is TRBV13, with a weak D call TRBD1 (6 bases). With 4 bases removed from V and 8 bases from J, the gap between germline ends came to 21 bases. The CDR3 is made up of 16 amino acids. Looked up from germline, CDR1 is PRHDT and CDR2 is FYEKMQ (reference sequence). CDR3 nucleotide sequence: TGTGCCAGCAGCTCATCCGGGACAAATATTTACGATGAGCAGTTCTTC. Its translation: CASSSSGTNIYDEQFF.

V is TRBV6-6 and J is TRBJ1-4, with 9 bases matching TRBD1. The germline V gene encodes CDR1 MNHNY and CDR2 SVGAGI (reference sequence). V gave up 8 bases and J gave up 8 bases; unmatched junction bases: 3. This CDR3 contains 12 residues. The CDR3 spells CASGQGWEKLFF. The CDR3 bases are TGTGCCAGCGGACAGGGGTGGGAAAAACTGTTTTTT.